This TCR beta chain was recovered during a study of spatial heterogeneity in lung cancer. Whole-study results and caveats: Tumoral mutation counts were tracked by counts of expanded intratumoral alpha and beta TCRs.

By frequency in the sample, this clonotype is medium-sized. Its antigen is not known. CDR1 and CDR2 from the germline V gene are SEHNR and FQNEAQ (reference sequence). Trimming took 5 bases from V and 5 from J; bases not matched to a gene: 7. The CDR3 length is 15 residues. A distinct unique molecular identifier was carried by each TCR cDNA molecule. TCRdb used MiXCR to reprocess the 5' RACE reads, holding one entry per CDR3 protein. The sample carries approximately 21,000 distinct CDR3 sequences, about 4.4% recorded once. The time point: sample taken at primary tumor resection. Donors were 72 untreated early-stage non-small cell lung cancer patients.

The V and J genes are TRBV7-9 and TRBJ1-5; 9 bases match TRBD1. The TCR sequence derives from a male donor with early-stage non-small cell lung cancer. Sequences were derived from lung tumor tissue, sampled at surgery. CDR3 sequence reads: CASSPGQGGYQPQHF. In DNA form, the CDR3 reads TGTGCCAGCAGCCCGGGACAGGGAGGTTATCAGCCCCAGCATTTT.